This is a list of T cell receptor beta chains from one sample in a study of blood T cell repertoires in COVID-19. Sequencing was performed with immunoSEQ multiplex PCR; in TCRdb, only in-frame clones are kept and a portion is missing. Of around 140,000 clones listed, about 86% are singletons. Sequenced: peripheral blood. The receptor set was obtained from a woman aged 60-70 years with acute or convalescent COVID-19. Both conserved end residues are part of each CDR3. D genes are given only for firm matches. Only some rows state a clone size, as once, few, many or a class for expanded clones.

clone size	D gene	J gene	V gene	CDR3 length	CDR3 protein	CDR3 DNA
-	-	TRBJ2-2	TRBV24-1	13	CATSAYGTGELFF	TGTGCCACCAGTGCGTACGGCACCGGGGAGCTGTTTTTT
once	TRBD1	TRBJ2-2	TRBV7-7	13	CASRGGSTGELFF	TGTGCTAGCAGAGGGGGCTCGACCGGGGAGCTGTTTTTT
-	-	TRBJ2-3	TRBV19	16	CASSIPQRGPADTQYF	TGTGCCAGTAGTATCCCACAAAGAGGGCCGGCGGATACGCAGTATTTT
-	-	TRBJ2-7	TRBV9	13	CASSPQTGLEQYF	TGTGCCAGCAGCCCACAGACAGGTCTCGAGCAGTACTTC
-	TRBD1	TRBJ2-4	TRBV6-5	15	CASSYSGTGKNIQYF	TGTGCCAGCAGTTACTCAGGGACAGGGAAAAACATTCAGTACTTC
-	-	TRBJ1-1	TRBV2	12	CASNPSGTEAFF	TGTGCCAGCAACCCATCAGGAACTGAAGCTTTCTTT
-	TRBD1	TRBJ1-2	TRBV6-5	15	CASTHSGDRVYGYTF	TGTGCCAGCACCCACTCCGGGGACAGGGTCTATGGCTACACCTTC
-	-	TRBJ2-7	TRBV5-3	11	CARSLTGEQYF	TGTGCCAGAAGCTTGACGGGGGAGCAGTACTTC
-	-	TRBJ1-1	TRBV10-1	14	CASSRTGSGTEAFF	TGCGCCAGCAGTCGTACAGGGTCTGGCACTGAAGCTTTCTTT
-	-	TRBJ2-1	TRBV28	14	CASTNSLSSQEQFF	TGTGCCAGCACCAACTCCCTCTCCTCCCAAGAGCAGTTCTTC
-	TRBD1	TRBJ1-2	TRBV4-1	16	CASSRPGQNVNYGYTF	TGCGCCAGCAGCCGACCGGGACAGAACGTGAACTATGGCTACACCTTC
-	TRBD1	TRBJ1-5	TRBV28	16	CASSPRTGKVSQPQHF	TGTGCCAGCAGTCCAAGGACAGGGAAGGTCTCTCAGCCCCAGCATTTT
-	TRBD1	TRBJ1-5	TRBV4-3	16	CASSQSRGLGNQPQHF	TGCGCCAGCAGCCAAAGTAGGGGGCTGGGCAATCAGCCCCAGCATTTT
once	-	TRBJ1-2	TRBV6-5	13	CASSYSQGGGYTF	TGTGCCAGCAGTTACTCTCAGGGTGGTGGCTACACCTTC
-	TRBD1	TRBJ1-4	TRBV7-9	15	CASSLVGQGNEKLFF	TGTGCCAGCAGCTTAGTGGGACAGGGGAATGAAAAACTGTTTTTT
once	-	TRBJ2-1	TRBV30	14	CAWTGWSIYNEQFF	TGTGCCTGGACAGGGTGGTCCATTTACAATGAGCAGTTCTTC
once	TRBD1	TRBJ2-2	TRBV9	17	CASSVSVGDREPGELFF	TGTGCCAGCAGCGTATCGGTAGGTGACAGGGAGCCCGGGGAGCTGTTTTTT
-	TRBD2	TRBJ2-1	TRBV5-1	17	CAITRASGGRSYNEQFF	TGCGCCATCACGAGGGCTAGCGGGGGGAGGTCCTACAATGAGCAGTTCTTC
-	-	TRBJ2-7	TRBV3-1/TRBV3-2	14	CASSQDWLPYEQYF	TGTGCCAGCAGCCAAGACTGGCTTCCCTACGAGCAGTACTTC
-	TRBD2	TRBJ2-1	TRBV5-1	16	CASSLALAGGLNEQFF	TGCGCCAGCAGCTTGGCCTTAGCGGGGGGTCTTAATGAGCAGTTCTTC
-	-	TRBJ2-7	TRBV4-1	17	CASSLQGAQRGGYEQYF	TGCGCCAGCAGCCTACAGGGGGCCCAGCGGGGGGGCTACGAGCAGTACTTC
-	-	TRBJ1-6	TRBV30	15	CAWSHLRGQNSPLHF	TGTGCCTGGAGCCACCTAAGAGGACAGAATTCACCCCTCCACTTT
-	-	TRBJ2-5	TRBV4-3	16	CASSPTFSGGQETQYF	TGCGCCAGCAGCCCGACATTTAGCGGCGGGCAAGAGACCCAGTACTTC
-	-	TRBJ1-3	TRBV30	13	CAWSSGAGNTIYF	TGTGCCTGGAGTTCGGGGGCTGGAAACACCATATATTTT
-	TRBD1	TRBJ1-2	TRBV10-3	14	CAISEISRGNGYTF	TGTGCCATCAGTGAAATTAGCAGGGGGAACGGCTACACCTTC
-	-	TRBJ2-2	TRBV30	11	CAWRRTGELFF	TGTGCCTGGAGACGGACCGGGGAGCTGTTTTTT
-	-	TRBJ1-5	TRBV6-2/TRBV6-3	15	CASSTGAYSNQPQHF	TGTGCCAGCAGTACGGGAGCGTATAGCAATCAGCCCCAGCATTTT